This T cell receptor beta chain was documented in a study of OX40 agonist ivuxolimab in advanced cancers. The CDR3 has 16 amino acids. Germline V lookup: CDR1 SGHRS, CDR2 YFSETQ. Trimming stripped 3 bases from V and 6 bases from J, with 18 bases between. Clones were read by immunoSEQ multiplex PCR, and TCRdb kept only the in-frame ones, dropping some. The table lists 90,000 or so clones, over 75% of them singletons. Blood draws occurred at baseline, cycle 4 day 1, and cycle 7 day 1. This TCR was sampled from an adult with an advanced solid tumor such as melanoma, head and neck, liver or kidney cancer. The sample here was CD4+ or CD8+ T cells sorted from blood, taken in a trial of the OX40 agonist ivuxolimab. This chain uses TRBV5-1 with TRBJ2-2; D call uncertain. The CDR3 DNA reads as TGCGCCAGCAGCTCCTCCCTTGGATATGCGTCCGGGGAGCTGTTTTTT. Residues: CASSSSLGYASGELFF.